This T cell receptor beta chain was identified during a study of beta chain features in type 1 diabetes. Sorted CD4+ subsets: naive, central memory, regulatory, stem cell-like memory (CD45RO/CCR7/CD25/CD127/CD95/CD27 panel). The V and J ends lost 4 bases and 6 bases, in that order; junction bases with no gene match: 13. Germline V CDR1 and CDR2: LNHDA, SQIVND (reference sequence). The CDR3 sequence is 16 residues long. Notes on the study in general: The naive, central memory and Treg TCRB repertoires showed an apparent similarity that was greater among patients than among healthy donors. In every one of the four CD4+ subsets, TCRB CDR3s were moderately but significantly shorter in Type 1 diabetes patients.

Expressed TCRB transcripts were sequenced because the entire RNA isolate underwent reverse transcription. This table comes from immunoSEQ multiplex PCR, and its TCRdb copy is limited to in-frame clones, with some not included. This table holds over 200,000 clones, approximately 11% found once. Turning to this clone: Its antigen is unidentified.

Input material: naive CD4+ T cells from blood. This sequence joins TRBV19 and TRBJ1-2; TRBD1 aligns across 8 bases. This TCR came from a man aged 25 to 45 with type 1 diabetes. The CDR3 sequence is CASSTLPAGGKDGYTF. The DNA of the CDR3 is TGTGCCAGTAGTACTCTTCCGGCAGGGGGCAAGGATGGCTACACCTTC.